Reported below is one T cell receptor (beta chain). What it binds is unknown. The sample originates from a study of cytomegalovirus exposure and HLA in healthy donors. Overall study findings and caveats: It emerged from a later analysis that several of the most significant clusters appeared to be linked to common viral pathogens.

The V and J ends lost 4 bases and 5 bases respectively, with 18 bases between them. Germline CDR1 SGHRS, CDR2 YFSETQ. The CDR3 is 16 amino acids. In the PCR, 60 Vbeta and 13 Jbeta primers were used. This table comes from immunoSEQ multiplex PCR, and its TCRdb copy is limited to in-frame clones, with some not included. The repertoire has about 100,000 clones, 85% of them found once; the top ten carry about 3.8%. The specimen was PBMCs. This TCR was sampled from a man aged 25-40 years in good health and CMV-seronegative. This sequence joins TRBV5-1 and TRBJ1-4, with no clear D. This CDR3 is CASSAGGDSGNEKLFF. The CDR3 DNA follows: TGCGCCAGCAGCGCAGGAGGTGATTCGGGGAATGAAAAACTGTTTTTT.